Listed below are T cell receptor beta chains from one sample, sequenced in a study of CXCR3-negative and CXCR3-positive naive CD8 T cells. TCRdb reprocessed the 5' RACE reads, with one entry per CDR3 protein and no DNA. The data show tens of thousands of distinct CDR3 sequences, and the top ten clones hold roughly 0.59%. Sequencing was performed on naive CXCR3+ CD8+ T cells from blood. These receptors came from a human donor in good health. Some clones in this sample may be carry-over from other donors' samples. CDR3s include the opening cysteine and the closing phenylalanine or tryptophan. Some rows mark clone size as missing; the rest say once, few, many or name a class of expanded clone.

J gene: TRBJ2-3
clone size: -
V gene: TRBV3-1
CDR3 protein: CASSRWTVTDTQYF

J gene: TRBJ2-2
clone size: -
V gene: TRBV4-3
CDR3 protein: CASSQDGTPAGELFF

J gene: TRBJ1-3
clone size: -
V gene: TRBV7-2
CDR3 protein: CASSFDIGNTIYF

J gene: TRBJ2-2
clone size: -
V gene: TRBV5-1
CDR3 protein: CASSLDRELFF

J gene: TRBJ2-1
clone size: -
V gene: TRBV6-4
CDR3 protein: CASSELAGSYNEQFF

J gene: TRBJ2-4
clone size: -
V gene: TRBV28
CDR3 protein: CASSFRGKRNIQYF

J gene: TRBJ2-2
clone size: -
V gene: TRBV3-1
CDR3 protein: CASSTHDGSGELFF

J gene: TRBJ2-7
clone size: -
V gene: TRBV28
CDR3 protein: CASRNLGGAESEQYF

J gene: TRBJ2-1
clone size: medium-sized
V gene: TRBV7-9
CDR3 protein: CASSSPDGNEQFF

J gene: TRBJ2-1
clone size: -
V gene: TRBV7-2
CDR3 protein: CASSSSGESNEQFF

J gene: TRBJ2-7
clone size: -
V gene: TRBV27
CDR3 protein: CASRIGRSYEQYF

J gene: TRBJ2-3
clone size: -
V gene: TRBV15
CDR3 protein: CATSSNREGQDTQYF

J gene: TRBJ2-1
clone size: -
V gene: TRBV9
CDR3 protein: CASSPYSSGKPKAWFF

J gene: TRBJ1-1
clone size: -
V gene: TRBV24-1
CDR3 protein: CAPNLLTEAFF

J gene: TRBJ2-3
clone size: -
V gene: TRBV6-2/TRBV6-3
CDR3 protein: CASTQGPDTQYF

J gene: TRBJ2-1
clone size: -
V gene: TRBV12-3/TRBV12-4
CDR3 protein: CASSLTRDNEQFF

J gene: TRBJ2-5
clone size: -
V gene: TRBV29-1
CDR3 protein: CSVEHERKTQYF

J gene: TRBJ2-5
clone size: -
V gene: TRBV28
CDR3 protein: CASSVSTGWETQYF

J gene: TRBJ2-6
clone size: -
V gene: TRBV4-1
CDR3 protein: CASSPGGANVLTF

J gene: TRBJ2-5
clone size: -
V gene: TRBV12-3/TRBV12-4
CDR3 protein: CASSSQGQPQETQYF